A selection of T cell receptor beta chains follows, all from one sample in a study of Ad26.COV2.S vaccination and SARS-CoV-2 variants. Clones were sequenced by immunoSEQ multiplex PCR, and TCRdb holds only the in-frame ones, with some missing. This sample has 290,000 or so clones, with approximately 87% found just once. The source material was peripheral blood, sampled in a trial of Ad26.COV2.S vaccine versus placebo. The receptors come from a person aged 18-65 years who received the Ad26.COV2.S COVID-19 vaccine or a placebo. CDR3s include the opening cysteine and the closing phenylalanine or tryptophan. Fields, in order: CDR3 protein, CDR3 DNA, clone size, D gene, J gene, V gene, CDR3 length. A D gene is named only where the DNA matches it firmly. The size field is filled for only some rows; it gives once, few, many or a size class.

cdr3_aa: CASSLAAVTAGNTIYF
cdr3_nt: TGCGCCAGCAGCTTGGCTGCAGTTACGGCTGGAAACACCATATATTTT
clone_size: -
d_call: -
j_call: TRBJ1-3
v_call: TRBV5-1
cdr3_length: 16

cdr3_aa: CASSPEYLSTDTQYF
cdr3_nt: TGTGCCAGCTCACCGGAGTACCTTAGCACAGATACGCAGTATTTT
clone_size: -
d_call: -
j_call: TRBJ2-3
v_call: TRBV18
cdr3_length: 15

cdr3_aa: CASSEGSPNQPQHF
cdr3_nt: TGTGCCAGCAGTGAAGGCAGCCCGAATCAGCCCCAGCATTTT
clone_size: -
d_call: -
j_call: TRBJ1-5
v_call: TRBV2
cdr3_length: 14

cdr3_aa: CAWSVGRNTGELFF
cdr3_nt: TGTGCCTGGAGTGTAGGCAGGAACACCGGGGAGCTGTTTTTT
clone_size: -
d_call: -
j_call: TRBJ2-2
v_call: TRBV30
cdr3_length: 14

cdr3_aa: CASSIVGQPQHF
cdr3_nt: TGTGCCAGTAGTATTGTCGGGCAGCCCCAGCATTTT
clone_size: -
d_call: -
j_call: TRBJ1-5
v_call: TRBV19
cdr3_length: 12

cdr3_aa: CASGKRDRGLLISNQPQHF
cdr3_nt: TGTGCTAGTGGTAAACGGGACAGGGGGCTACTAATTAGCAATCAGCCCCAGCATTTT
clone_size: few
d_call: TRBD1
j_call: TRBJ1-5
v_call: TRBV12-5
cdr3_length: 19

cdr3_aa: CASSPGGVDTDTQYF
cdr3_nt: TGTGCCAGCAGTCCAGGGGGAGTGGATACAGATACGCAGTATTTT
clone_size: -
d_call: TRBD1
j_call: TRBJ2-3
v_call: TRBV6-5
cdr3_length: 15

cdr3_aa: CASSDVGSSYEQYF
cdr3_nt: TGTGCCAGCAGCGACGTGGGAAGTAGCTACGAGCAGTACTTC
clone_size: -
d_call: -
j_call: TRBJ2-7
v_call: TRBV2
cdr3_length: 14

cdr3_aa: CASSAAGTGGREQYF
cdr3_nt: TGTGCCAGCTCCGCCGCCGGGACAGGGGGTCGCGAGCAGTACTTC
clone_size: -
d_call: TRBD1
j_call: TRBJ2-7
v_call: TRBV18
cdr3_length: 15

cdr3_aa: CASSPAMLNTEAFF
cdr3_nt: TGTGCCAGCAGCCCCGCGATGCTCAACACTGAAGCTTTCTTT
clone_size: -
d_call: -
j_call: TRBJ1-1
v_call: TRBV7-2
cdr3_length: 14

cdr3_aa: CASSYRRGDTQYF
cdr3_nt: TGTGCCAGCAGCTACCGGAGGGGAGATACGCAGTATTTT
clone_size: -
d_call: -
j_call: TRBJ2-3
v_call: TRBV6-5
cdr3_length: 13

cdr3_aa: CASSTGTSIGEYF
cdr3_nt: TGTGCCAGCAGCACCGGGACTAGCATCGGAGAGTACTTC
clone_size: -
d_call: TRBD2
j_call: TRBJ2-7
v_call: TRBV6-2/TRBV6-3
cdr3_length: 13

cdr3_aa: CASSPRPIITGNEQFF
cdr3_nt: TGTGCCAGCTCACCGAGACCGATCATCACGGGCAATGAGCAGTTCTTC
clone_size: once
d_call: -
j_call: TRBJ2-1
v_call: TRBV18
cdr3_length: 16

cdr3_aa: CASSAGLAGNYEQYF
cdr3_nt: TGTGCCAGTAGTGCGGGACTAGCGGGGAACTACGAGCAGTACTTC
clone_size: -
d_call: TRBD2
j_call: TRBJ2-7
v_call: TRBV19
cdr3_length: 15

cdr3_aa: CASSLAASGRVDTQYF
cdr3_nt: TGTGCCAGCAGCTTAGCGGCTAGCGGGAGGGTAGATACGCAGTATTTT
clone_size: -
d_call: TRBD2
j_call: TRBJ2-3
v_call: TRBV7-3
cdr3_length: 16

cdr3_aa: CASSRDWVSTDTQYF
cdr3_nt: TGCGCCAGCAGCCGGGACTGGGTGAGCACAGATACGCAGTATTTT
clone_size: -
d_call: -
j_call: TRBJ2-3
v_call: TRBV5-1
cdr3_length: 15

cdr3_aa: CASSNIRGGSTQYF
cdr3_nt: TGCGCCAGCAGCAATATCCGGGGAGGGTCGACCCAGTACTTC
clone_size: -
d_call: TRBD2
j_call: TRBJ2-5
v_call: TRBV5-1
cdr3_length: 14

cdr3_aa: CASSLGGGLAGLNNEQFF
cdr3_nt: TGTGCCAGCAGCTTAGGGGGAGGCCTAGCGGGACTCAACAATGAGCAGTTCTTC
clone_size: -
d_call: TRBD2
j_call: TRBJ2-1
v_call: TRBV7-9
cdr3_length: 18

cdr3_aa: CASSPGAGALYGYTF
cdr3_nt: TGTGCCAGCTCACCCGGGGCAGGGGCCCTCTATGGCTACACCTTC
clone_size: -
d_call: -
j_call: TRBJ1-2
v_call: TRBV18
cdr3_length: 15

cdr3_aa: CASSLTATSAFPDEQYF
cdr3_nt: TGTGCCAGCAGCCTGACGGCGACTAGCGCCTTCCCCGACGAGCAGTACTTC
clone_size: -
d_call: TRBD2
j_call: TRBJ2-7
v_call: TRBV7-9
cdr3_length: 17

cdr3_aa: CASSPQAQMRQYF
cdr3_nt: TGTGCCAGCAGTCCCCAAGCGCAAATGAGGCAGTATTTT
clone_size: -
d_call: -
j_call: TRBJ2-3
v_call: TRBV6-2/TRBV6-3
cdr3_length: 13

cdr3_aa: CASSERDSNEKLFF
cdr3_nt: TGTGCCAGCAGCGAACGGGACAGTAATGAAAAACTGTTTTTT
clone_size: -
d_call: TRBD1
j_call: TRBJ1-4
v_call: TRBV9
cdr3_length: 14

cdr3_aa: CASSPQPEANIQYF
cdr3_nt: TGTGCCAGCAGTCCACAGCCAGAGGCGAACATTCAGTACTTC
clone_size: once
d_call: -
j_call: TRBJ2-4
v_call: TRBV6-4
cdr3_length: 14

cdr3_aa: CASRWGQKNTEAFF
cdr3_nt: TGTGCCAGCAGGTGGGGACAGAAGAACACTGAAGCTTTCTTT
clone_size: -
d_call: TRBD1
j_call: TRBJ1-1
v_call: TRBV27
cdr3_length: 14

cdr3_aa: CASSTRGSYEQYF
cdr3_nt: TGTGCCAGCAGTACGCGGGGGTCCTACGAGCAGTACTTC
clone_size: -
d_call: TRBD2
j_call: TRBJ2-7
v_call: TRBV7-2
cdr3_length: 13

cdr3_aa: CASSSSNGSYEQYF
cdr3_nt: TGTGCCAGCAGCTCCAGTAACGGGTCCTACGAGCAGTACTTC
clone_size: -
d_call: -
j_call: TRBJ2-7
v_call: TRBV12-1
cdr3_length: 14

cdr3_aa: CASSLGTGGRYTF
cdr3_nt: TGTGCCAGCAGTTTAGGGACCGGGGGTCGCTACACCTTC
clone_size: many
d_call: -
j_call: TRBJ1-2
v_call: TRBV12-3/TRBV12-4
cdr3_length: 13

cdr3_aa: CASSLVRGSWNEQYF
cdr3_nt: TGTGCCAGCAGCTTAGTTAGGGGGTCATGGAACGAGCAGTACTTC
clone_size: once
d_call: -
j_call: TRBJ2-7
v_call: TRBV7-8
cdr3_length: 15

cdr3_aa: CASSGGDLETQYF
cdr3_nt: TGCGCCAGCAGCGGGGGGGACTTGGAGACCCAGTACTTC
clone_size: -
d_call: TRBD2
j_call: TRBJ2-5
v_call: TRBV5-1
cdr3_length: 13

cdr3_aa: CASAPPAETEAFF
cdr3_nt: TGTGCTAGTGCCCCCCCGGCGGAGACCGAAGCTTTCTTT
clone_size: -
d_call: -
j_call: TRBJ1-1
v_call: TRBV12-5
cdr3_length: 13

cdr3_aa: CTSSQQNREGEAFF
cdr3_nt: TGCACCAGCAGCCAACAGAACAGGGAGGGTGAAGCTTTCTTT
clone_size: few
d_call: -
j_call: TRBJ1-1
v_call: TRBV1
cdr3_length: 14

cdr3_aa: CASKPGQRGYTF
cdr3_nt: TGTGCCAGCAAGCCCGGACAGAGGGGCTACACCTTC
clone_size: -
d_call: -
j_call: TRBJ1-2
v_call: TRBV2
cdr3_length: 12

cdr3_aa: CASSIGGLGGSLAFF
cdr3_nt: TGTGCCAGTAGTATAGGCGGTCTCGGGGGCTCATTGGCTTTCTTT
clone_size: -
d_call: -
j_call: TRBJ1-1
v_call: TRBV19
cdr3_length: 15

cdr3_aa: CASSLESHSITDTIYF
cdr3_nt: TGTGCCAGCAGCTTAGAAAGTCACTCCATTACGGACACCATATATTTT
clone_size: -
d_call: -
j_call: TRBJ1-3
v_call: TRBV7-9
cdr3_length: 16

cdr3_aa: CASSPELGTEAFF
cdr3_nt: TGTGCCAGCAGTCCCGAATTAGGCACTGAAGCTTTCTTT
clone_size: -
d_call: -
j_call: TRBJ1-1
v_call: TRBV2
cdr3_length: 13

cdr3_aa: CASRVTGNTDTQYF
cdr3_nt: TGTGCCAGCAGAGTAACAGGAAACACAGATACGCAGTATTTT
clone_size: -
d_call: -
j_call: TRBJ2-3
v_call: TRBV6-5
cdr3_length: 14

cdr3_aa: CASSHRQGQETQYF
cdr3_nt: TGCGCCAGCAGCCATCGCCAGGGCCAAGAGACCCAGTACTTC
clone_size: -
d_call: -
j_call: TRBJ2-5
v_call: TRBV4-1
cdr3_length: 14